Included here is one T cell receptor beta chain sequence, with context. The ends lost 5 bases at V and 4 bases at J; junction bases unmatched: 4. Germline V gene lookup returns CDR1 SNHLY and CDR2 FYNNEI. There are 14 residues in the CDR3. The sample is drawn from a study of control samples from healthy donors and cancer patients. TCRdb keeps only in-frame clones here, not all; method: immunoSEQ multiplex PCR. The sample includes 100,000 to 150,000 clones, roughly 89% of them seen just once. The chain uses TRBV2 and TRBJ2-5, with TRBD1 matching 10 bases. What was sequenced was blood. The source of this sequence is a man between 18 and 29 years old in good health. The CDR3 sequence is CASSWTGGAETQYF. The CDR3 DNA reads as TGTGCCAGCAGTTGGACAGGGGGGGCAGAGACCCAGTACTTC. Supplemented by reference TRBV2 and TRBJ2-5, the full variable domain reads EPEVTQTPSHQVTQMGQEVILRCVPISNHLYFYWYRQILGQKVEFLVSFYNNEISEKSEIFDDQFSVERPDGSNFTLKIRSTKLEDSAMYFCASSWTGGAETQYFGPGTRLLVL.